One sample yielded the 21 T cell receptor beta chains listed below, sequenced in a study of vaccination effects on CD4 cells after COVID-19. Under the ViraFEST assay, PBMC were stimulated with viral peptide pools so that antigen-specific CD4+ T cells expanded. Sequencing was performed afterwards. With 10 to 11 days of culture completed, CD4+ T cells were isolated. From March to December 2020, the person had a SARS-CoV-2 infection that was confirmed by PCR. Their specific antigens are unknown. Here immunoSEQ multiplex PCR was the method, and the copy in TCRdb shows in-frame clones only, minus some. The table lists 40,000 to 50,000 clones, 65% to 70% of them singletons, with under 40% in the top ten. The sample consisted of CD4+ T cells from PBMCs cultured with a peptide pool, taken before COVID-19 vaccination. The receptors come from a human donor who had a prior SARS-CoV-2 infection.

This clone occurred a few times. The chain links TRBV18 to TRBJ2-1; D not resolved. The CDR3 is 13 residues long. Germline V CDR1 and CDR2: KGHSH, LQKENI. V lost 0 bases and J lost 6, with 6 bases in between. The DNA for the CDR3 is TGTGCCAGCTCACCACCGTCGGTCAATGAGCAGTTCTTC. Its translation is CASSPPSVNEQFF.

The chain couples TRBV13 to TRBJ1-1, with TRBD1 as a possible D gene (5 bases). The CDR3 covers 14 residues. CDR1 PRHDT and CDR2 FYEKMQ come from the germline V gene (reference sequence). Trimming pared 5 bases from V and 5 bases from J, leaving 15 bases between. The CDR3 loop reads CASSARGVGTEAFF. For the CDR3, the DNA is TGTGCCAGCAGCGCCCGGGGGGTGGGGACTGAAGCTTTCTTT.

The rearrangement joins TRBV11-2 to TRBJ2-7, with unresolved D. V lost 5 bases, J lost 2 bases, and 13 bases lay in between. Germline V gene sequence: CDR1 SGHAT, CDR2 FQNNGV. This CDR3 is built from 14 residues. The CDR3 loop reads CASSIGSATYEQYF. Written as DNA, the CDR3 is TGTGCCAGCAGCATTGGGTCTGCCACCTACGAGCAGTACTTC.

The chain's CDR3 is CATGLAGGDGLTQYF. The CDR3 DNA reads as TGTGCCACGGGACTAGCGGGGGGGGACGGGTTGACCCAGTACTTC. V and J are TRBV10-3 and TRBJ2-5, with 16 bases that match TRBD2. V shed 10 bases, J shed 7 bases, and the junction held 9 bases outside the gene matches. The CDR3 runs 15 residues. CDR1 ENHRY and CDR2 SYGVKD come from the germline V gene.

The rearrangement joins TRBV18 to TRBJ2-1; 8 nucleotides match TRBD2. Germline values: CDR1 KGHSH, CDR2 LQKENI. The CDR3 spans 17 residues. Trimming at V came to 0 bases and at J to 7 bases, leaving 11 bases not matched to a gene. The CDR3 coding sequence is TGTGCCAGCTCACCACCCCTCGCGGGAGGCGACATGAATGAGCAGTTCTTC. This encodes CASSPPLAGGDMNEQFF.

V usage is TRBV7-9 and J usage is TRBJ2-1; 8 bases are shared with TRBD2. The CDR3 has 17 residues. CDR1 and CDR2 (germline): SEHNR, FQNEAQ (reference sequence). V lost 4 bases and J lost 4; bases outside the gene matches: 12. Here the CDR3 reads CASSSLSAGGRYNEQFF. The DNA of the CDR3 is TGTGCCAGCAGCTCACTAAGTGCGGGGGGCAGATACAATGAGCAGTTCTTC.

The rearrangement joins TRBV3-1 (or the pseudogene TRBV3-2) to TRBJ1-1, with unresolved D. The CDR3 extends over 16 amino acids. Trimming shortened V by 0 bases and J by 5 bases, and 16 bases separated the two germline ends. In germline, CDR1 is LGHDT, CDR2 YNNKEL (reference sequence). In nucleotides, the CDR3 is TGTGCCAGCAGCCAAGACCTCCGCCGGGTGTGGACTGAAGCTTTCTTT. Protein sequence: CASSQDLRRVWTEAFF.

This clone was observed a handful of times. V usage is TRBV2 and J usage is TRBJ1-4, with no clear D. Germline loops: CDR1 SNHLY, CDR2 FYNNEI. V was clipped by 2 bases and J by 0 bases, with 7 bases between them. This CDR3 has 15 residues. Here the CDR3 reads CASSELETTNEKLFF. The CDR3 region has the DNA TGTGCCAGCAGTGAACTGGAGACAACTAATGAAAAACTGTTTTTT.

This clone was seen only a few times. The chain recombines TRBV2 with TRBJ1-6; 7 bases are a match to TRBD1. Germline values: CDR1 SNHLY, CDR2 FYNNEI. Trimming removed 0 bases from V and 14 bases from J; junction bases left unmatched: 10. This CDR3 spans 15 amino acids. CDR3 DNA sequence: TGTGCCAGCAGTGAAGCCCTAAGACAGGGCGGGACCCTCCACTTT. Its translation is CASSEALRQGGTLHF.

The J gene is TRBJ1-2, the V gene TRBV2; 8 bases are shared with TRBD1. With V trimmed by 7 bases and J by 0 bases, 7 bases remained unmatched. Germline lookup yields CDR1 SNHLY and CDR2 FYNNEI. There are 15 residues in the CDR3. CDR3 residues: CASKAGGVPNYGYTF. The CDR3, as DNA: TGTGCCAGCAAGGCAGGGGGCGTTCCTAACTATGGCTACACCTTC.

J is TRBJ2-3 and V is TRBV9; D unclear. The CDR3 is made up of 15 amino acids. The germline V gene has CDR1 SGDLS and CDR2 YYNGEE. V dropped 2 bases and J dropped 6 bases, with 16 bases sitting between them. In DNA, the CDR3 is TGTGCCAGCAGCGTCCGCTCAGGCCGCCTTGATACGCAGTATTTT. Its translation: CASSVRSGRLDTQYF.

The rearrangement uses TRBV19 and TRBJ2-1, with D perhaps assigned TRBD1 or TRBD2 (7 bases each). The CDR3 contains 15 residues. CDR1 is LNHDA, CDR2 SQIVND, per germline (reference sequence). V gave up 4 bases and J gave up 4 bases, with 14 bases separating them. CDR3 residues: CASSRSGGGYNEQFF. CDR3 coding DNA: TGTGCCAGTAGTAGATCAGGGGGGGGATACAATGAGCAGTTCTTC.

Only a few counts were recorded for this clone. The chain is built from TRBV27 and TRBJ2-7, with 10 bases that match TRBD1. The CDR3 length is 15 residues. Looked up from germline, CDR1 is MNHEY and CDR2 is SMNVEV (reference sequence). The J segment lost 2 bases and the V segment lost 5 bases, leaving 6 bases of the junction unmatched. The chain's CDR3 is CASSRKGQGAYEQYF. In nucleotides, the CDR3 is TGTGCCAGCAGTCGAAAAGGACAGGGGGCCTACGAGCAGTACTTC.

The rearrangement joins TRBV19 to TRBJ2-7; 9 positions agree with TRBD1. Losses at the gene ends were 10 bases for V and 2 bases for J; bases not matched to a gene: 3. The CDR3 sequence is 12 residues long. The germline CDR1 and CDR2 sequences are LNHDA and SQIVND (reference sequence). The CDR3 is CATGDRAYEQYF. The CDR3 coding sequence is TGTGCCACTGGGGACAGGGCCTACGAGCAGTACTTC.

The chain links TRBV2 to TRBJ2-3; D gene unclear. The CDR3 extends over 14 amino acids. Trimming stripped 4 bases from V and 5 bases from J, with 13 bases between. In germline, CDR1 is SNHLY, CDR2 FYNNEI. As DNA, the CDR3 is TGTGCCAGCAGTGTTCGAAGCGTGAGAGATACGCAGTATTTT. It specifies CASSVRSVRDTQYF.

The CDR3 coding sequence is TGTGCCAGCAGCGGGACAGGGCCGAACTATGGCTACACCTTC. Translating gives CASSGTGPNYGYTF. J is TRBJ1-2 and V is TRBV2; 9 bases fit TRBD1. With 6 bases clipped from V and 2 bases from J, the junction kept 4 bases outside the gene matches. The length of the CDR3 is 14 residues. The germline V gene has CDR1 SNHLY and CDR2 FYNNEI.

The J gene is TRBJ1-4, the V gene TRBV27; TRBD1 matches at 7 bases. Germline assignment: CDR1 MNHEY and CDR2 SMNVEV (reference sequence). The CDR3 extends over 16 amino acids. After removal of 5 bases from V and 4 bases from J, the junction contained 10 bases not matched to a gene. CDR3 amino acids: CASSLGQALINEKLFF. In DNA, the CDR3 is TGTGCCAGCAGTCTCGGACAGGCGTTAATTAATGAAAAACTGTTTTTT.

The chain uses TRBV30 and TRBJ2-2; no firm D call. From germline, CDR1 is GTSNPN and CDR2 SVGIG (reference sequence). The length of the CDR3 is 15 residues. Trimming took off 1 base at V and 4 bases at J, with 13 bases between the two ends. CDR3 DNA: TGTGCCTGGAGTGGAACAGTGGCGGTCACCGGGGAGCTGTTTTTT. Amino acids: CAWSGTVAVTGELFF.

The table lists this clone with a few counts. J is TRBJ2-7 and V is TRBV6-5; 8 bases are a match to TRBD2. The V gene's germline CDR1 is MNHEY and CDR2 SVGAGI. The CDR3 runs to 14 residues. Trimming at V came to 6 bases and at J to 10 bases, leaving 14 bases not matched to a gene. The CDR3: CASSKAGVGGEQYF. CDR3 sequence (DNA): TGTGCCAGCAGCAAAGCGGGGGTGGGGGGCGAACAGTACTTC.

In this sample, this clone turned up a few times. The V gene is TRBV3-1 (or the pseudogene TRBV3-2), the J gene TRBJ1-6; no clear D. Germline V gives CDR1 LGHDT, CDR2 YNNKEL (reference sequence). Between the trimmed V and J ends, which lost 3 bases and 8 bases, there was a span of 8 bases. This CDR3 is 13 amino acids long. The CDR3 region is CASSHRADSPLHF. The CDR3 region has the DNA TGTGCCAGCAGCCACCGAGCTGATTCACCCCTCCACTTT.

The chain couples TRBV5-6 to TRBJ1-1, with D possibly TRBD1 on 5 matching bases. V lost 4 bases and J 0 bases, leaving 13 bases between the germline ends. The CDR3 totals 15 residues. Germline CDR1 is SGHDT and CDR2 is YYEEEE. CDR3 coding DNA: TGTGCCAGCAGCCGGGGAGGAGGGGTGAACACTGAAGCTTTCTTT. Amino acids: CASSRGGGVNTEAFF.